The following is a T cell receptor (beta chain) sequence with its context. Its recognized antigen is unknown. Base qualities were left out, and no much larger clone turns up one base away. The entry originates in a study of T cell repertoires in cytomegalovirus infection (dated by TCRdb to 2018 to 2020). Study-level background: Because public TCR beta signatures pointed to carriage of CMV infection together with the matching HLA type, the HLA type of each donor mattered for the analysis. What the authors observed across the whole study: The ex vivo response was dominated by HLA-C-restricted CMV-specific TCR beta clonotypes, which also provided the single most frequent clonotype in two of eight donors. Cumulative frequency of public TCR beta family members discriminated carriers of CMV infection plus the relevant HLA type in this cohort and an independent approximately 340-donor cohort.

Its CDR3 holds 14 amino acids, cysteine through phenylalanine. The DNA shown is the 42-base CDR3, in frame from base 1. The junction shows trimming of 7 bases on V and 6 bases on J, plus 16 bases between the germline ends. The germline V gene provides CDR1 SGHVS and CDR2 FNYEAQ. The sequencer was an Illumina HiSeq 1500. The public reads were reprocessed in TCRdb via fastp at Q25 and MiXCR, keeping in-frame beta chains. Identical CDR3 protein sequences are pooled into one entry, listed with their most common genes and DNA. The sample data list nearly 650,000 distinct CDR3 sequences, and less than 25% of these were observed just once. The top ten clonotypes cover roughly 8% of the sample.

Sequencing was performed on CD8+ T cells from PBMCs. This chain is built from TRBV7-6 and TRBJ2-1; the D segment may tentatively be TRBD1 or TRBD2, each giving 6 matched bases. The sequence derives from a human donor in good health (CMV status not recorded). Some clones in this sample may be carry-over from other donors' samples. Here is the DNA: TGTGCCAGCAAGACAGGAGGGGGGCCCAATGAGCAGTTCTTC. Translated, it reads CASKTGGGPNEQFF.